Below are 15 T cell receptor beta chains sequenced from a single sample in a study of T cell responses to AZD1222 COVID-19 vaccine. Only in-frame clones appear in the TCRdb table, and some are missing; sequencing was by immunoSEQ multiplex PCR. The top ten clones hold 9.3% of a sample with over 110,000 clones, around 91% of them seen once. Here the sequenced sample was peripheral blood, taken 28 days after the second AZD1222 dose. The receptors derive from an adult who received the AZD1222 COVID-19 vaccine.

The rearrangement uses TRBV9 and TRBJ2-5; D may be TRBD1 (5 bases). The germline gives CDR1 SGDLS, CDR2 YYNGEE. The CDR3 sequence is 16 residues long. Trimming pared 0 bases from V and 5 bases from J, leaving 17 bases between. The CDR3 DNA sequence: TGTGCCAGCAGCGTAGCCGTAGGGGCTTCTTGGGAGACCCAGTACTTC. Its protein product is CASSVAVGASWETQYF.

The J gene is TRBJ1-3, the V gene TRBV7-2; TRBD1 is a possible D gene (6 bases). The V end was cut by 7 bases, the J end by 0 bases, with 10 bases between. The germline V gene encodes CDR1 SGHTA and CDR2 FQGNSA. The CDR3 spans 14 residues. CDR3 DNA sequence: TGTGCCAGCACCACGGGACACTCTGGAAACACCATATATTTT. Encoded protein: CASTTGHSGNTIYF.

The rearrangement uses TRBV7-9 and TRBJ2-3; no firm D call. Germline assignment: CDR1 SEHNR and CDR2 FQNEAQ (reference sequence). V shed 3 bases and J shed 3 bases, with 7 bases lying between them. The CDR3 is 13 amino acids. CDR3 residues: CASSFQWTDTQYF. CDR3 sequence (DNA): TGTGCCAGCAGCTTCCAATGGACAGATACGCAGTATTTT.

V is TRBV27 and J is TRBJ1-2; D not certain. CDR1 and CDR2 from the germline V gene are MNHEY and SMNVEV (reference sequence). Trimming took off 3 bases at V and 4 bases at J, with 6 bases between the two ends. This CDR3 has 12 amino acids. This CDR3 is CASSFKGYGYTF. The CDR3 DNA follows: TGTGCCAGCAGTTTCAAAGGCTATGGCTACACCTTC.

The CDR3 protein is CASSELAGTTDTQYF. CDR3 nucleotide sequence: TGTGCCAGCAGTGAACTAGCGGGGACAACAGATACGCAGTATTTT. The chain combines TRBV6-4 with TRBJ2-3, with 10 bases aligning to TRBD2. Unmatched junction bases numbered 3, after V lost 3 bases and J lost 3 bases. The CDR3 has 15 residues. Looked up from germline, CDR1 is MRHNA and CDR2 is SNTAGT.

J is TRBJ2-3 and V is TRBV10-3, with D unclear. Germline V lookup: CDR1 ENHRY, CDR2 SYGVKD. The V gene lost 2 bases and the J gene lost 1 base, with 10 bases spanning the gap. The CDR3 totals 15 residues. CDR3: CAISETSGGTDTQYF. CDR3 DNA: TGTGCCATCAGTGAGACATCGGGCGGCACAGATACGCAGTATTTT.

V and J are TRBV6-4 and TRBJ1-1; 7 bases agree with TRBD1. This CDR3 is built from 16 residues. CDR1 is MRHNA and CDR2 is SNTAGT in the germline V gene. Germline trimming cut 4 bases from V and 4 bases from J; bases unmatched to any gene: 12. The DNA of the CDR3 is TGTGCCAGCAGTGCATCCCACAGGGGCGAGGGCACTGAAGCTTTCTTT. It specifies CASSASHRGEGTEAFF.

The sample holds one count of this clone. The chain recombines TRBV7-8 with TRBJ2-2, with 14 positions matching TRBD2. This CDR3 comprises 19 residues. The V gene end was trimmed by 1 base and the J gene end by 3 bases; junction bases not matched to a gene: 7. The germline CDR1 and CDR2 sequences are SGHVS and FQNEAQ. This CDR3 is CASSLVGLAGGGYTGELFF. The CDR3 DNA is TGTGCCAGCAGCTTAGTCGGACTAGCGGGAGGAGGGTACACCGGGGAGCTGTTTTTT.

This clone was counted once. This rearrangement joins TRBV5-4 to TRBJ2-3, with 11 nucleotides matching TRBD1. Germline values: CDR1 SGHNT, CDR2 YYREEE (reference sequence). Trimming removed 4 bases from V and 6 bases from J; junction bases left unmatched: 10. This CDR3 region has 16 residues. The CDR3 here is CASSTSYRDRGDTQYF. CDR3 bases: TGTGCCAGCAGCACGAGCTACCGGGACAGGGGGGATACGCAGTATTTT.

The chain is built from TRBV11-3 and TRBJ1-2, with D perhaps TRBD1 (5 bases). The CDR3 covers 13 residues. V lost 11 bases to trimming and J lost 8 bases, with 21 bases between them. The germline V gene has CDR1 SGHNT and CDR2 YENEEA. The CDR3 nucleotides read TGTGCCCCCCCCCGGAGAGGGACTTTGGGCTACACCTTC. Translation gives CAPPRRGTLGYTF.

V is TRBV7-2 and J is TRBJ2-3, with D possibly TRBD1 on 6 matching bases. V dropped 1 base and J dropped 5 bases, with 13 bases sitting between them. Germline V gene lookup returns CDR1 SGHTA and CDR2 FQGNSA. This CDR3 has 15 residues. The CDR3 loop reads CASSLGAGAGDTQYF. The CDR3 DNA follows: TGTGCCAGCAGCTTAGGAGCAGGGGCTGGAGATACGCAGTATTTT.

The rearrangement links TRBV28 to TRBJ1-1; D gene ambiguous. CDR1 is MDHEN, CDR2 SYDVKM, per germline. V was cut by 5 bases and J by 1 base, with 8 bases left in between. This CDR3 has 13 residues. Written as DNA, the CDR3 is TGTGCCAGCAGTCCGCCGTGGAACACTGAAGCTTTCTTT. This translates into CASSPPWNTEAFF.

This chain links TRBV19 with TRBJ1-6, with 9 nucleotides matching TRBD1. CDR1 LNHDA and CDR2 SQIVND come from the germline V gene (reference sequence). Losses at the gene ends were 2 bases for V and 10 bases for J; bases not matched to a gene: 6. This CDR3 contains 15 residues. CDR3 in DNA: TGTGCCAGTAGTATACCGACAGGGGGTGAATCACCCCTCCACTTT. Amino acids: CASSIPTGGESPLHF.

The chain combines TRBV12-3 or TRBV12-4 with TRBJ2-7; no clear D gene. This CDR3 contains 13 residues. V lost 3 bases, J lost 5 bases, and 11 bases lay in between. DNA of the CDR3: TGTGCCAGCAGTTTCTTCGGTGTTAACGAGCAGTACTTC. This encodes CASSFFGVNEQYF.

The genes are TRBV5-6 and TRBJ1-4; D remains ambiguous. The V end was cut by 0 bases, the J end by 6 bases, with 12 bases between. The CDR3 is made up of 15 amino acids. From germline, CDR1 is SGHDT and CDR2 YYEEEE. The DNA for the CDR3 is TGTGCCAGCAGCTTGGAAGGGCAGGATTATGAAAAACTGTTTTTT. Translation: CASSLEGQDYEKLFF.